These 5 T cell receptor beta chains were sequenced from one sample in a study of cytomegalovirus exposure and HLA in healthy donors. Generated by immunoSEQ multiplex PCR, the TCRdb table keeps only in-frame clones and is missing some. This repertoire shows approximately 180,000 clones, roughly 88% found once; its top ten account for roughly 1.5%. Source material: PBMCs. The receptors here all came from a woman aged 18-29 years in good health and CMV-seronegative.

This clone was picked up one time. This sequence joins TRBV5-1 and TRBJ1-1; D may be TRBD1 (6 bases). This CDR3 spans 14 amino acids. In germline, CDR1 is SGHRS, CDR2 YFSETQ. V was clipped by 2 bases and J by 3 bases, with 11 bases between them. CDR3 protein: CASSLQGPDTEAFF. The CDR3, as DNA: TGCGCCAGCAGCTTACAGGGACCGGACACTGAAGCTTTCTTT.

This clone was detected only a few times. J is TRBJ1-2 and V is TRBV5-4, with 9 bases aligning to TRBD1. Trimming cost V 1 base and J 6 bases; bases outside gene matches: 1. The CDR3 has 13 amino acids. Germline values: CDR1 SGHNT, CDR2 YYREEE (reference sequence). The CDR3 DNA sequence: TGTGCCAGCAGCTTGACAGGGGGCGATGGCTACACCTTC. It encodes CASSLTGGDGYTF.

The rearrangement uses TRBV7-2 and TRBJ2-7, with a possible D match to TRBD1 (5 bases). CDR3 length equals 14 residues. The V end was cut by 5 bases, the J end by 0 bases, with 11 bases between. CDR1 is SGHTA and CDR2 is FQGNSA in the germline V gene. The CDR3: CASSRGHGSYEQYF. The CDR3 nucleotides are TGTGCCAGCAGCCGTGGACACGGCTCCTACGAGCAGTACTTC.

J is TRBJ2-5 and V is TRBV6-1; perhaps TRBD1 as D (5 bases). Trimming removed 1 base at V and 3 bases at J, with 12 bases between. Germline V gives CDR1 MNHNS, CDR2 SASEGT. This CDR3 has 15 residues. The CDR3 DNA reads TGTGCCAGCAGTGAAGGTCAGGGATTAAAAGAGACCCAGTACTTC. It translates to CASSEGQGLKETQYF.

The gene calls are TRBV11-2 and TRBJ2-7, with 9 bases identical to TRBD2. After removal of 0 bases from V and 6 bases from J, the junction contained 6 bases not matched to a gene. CDR1 is SGHAT, CDR2 FQNNGV, per germline. CDR3 length: 15 residues. Written as DNA, the CDR3 is TGTGCCAGCAGCTTAGAACCCGCTAGCGGGGTCGAGCAGTACTTC. Its translation is CASSLEPASGVEQYF.